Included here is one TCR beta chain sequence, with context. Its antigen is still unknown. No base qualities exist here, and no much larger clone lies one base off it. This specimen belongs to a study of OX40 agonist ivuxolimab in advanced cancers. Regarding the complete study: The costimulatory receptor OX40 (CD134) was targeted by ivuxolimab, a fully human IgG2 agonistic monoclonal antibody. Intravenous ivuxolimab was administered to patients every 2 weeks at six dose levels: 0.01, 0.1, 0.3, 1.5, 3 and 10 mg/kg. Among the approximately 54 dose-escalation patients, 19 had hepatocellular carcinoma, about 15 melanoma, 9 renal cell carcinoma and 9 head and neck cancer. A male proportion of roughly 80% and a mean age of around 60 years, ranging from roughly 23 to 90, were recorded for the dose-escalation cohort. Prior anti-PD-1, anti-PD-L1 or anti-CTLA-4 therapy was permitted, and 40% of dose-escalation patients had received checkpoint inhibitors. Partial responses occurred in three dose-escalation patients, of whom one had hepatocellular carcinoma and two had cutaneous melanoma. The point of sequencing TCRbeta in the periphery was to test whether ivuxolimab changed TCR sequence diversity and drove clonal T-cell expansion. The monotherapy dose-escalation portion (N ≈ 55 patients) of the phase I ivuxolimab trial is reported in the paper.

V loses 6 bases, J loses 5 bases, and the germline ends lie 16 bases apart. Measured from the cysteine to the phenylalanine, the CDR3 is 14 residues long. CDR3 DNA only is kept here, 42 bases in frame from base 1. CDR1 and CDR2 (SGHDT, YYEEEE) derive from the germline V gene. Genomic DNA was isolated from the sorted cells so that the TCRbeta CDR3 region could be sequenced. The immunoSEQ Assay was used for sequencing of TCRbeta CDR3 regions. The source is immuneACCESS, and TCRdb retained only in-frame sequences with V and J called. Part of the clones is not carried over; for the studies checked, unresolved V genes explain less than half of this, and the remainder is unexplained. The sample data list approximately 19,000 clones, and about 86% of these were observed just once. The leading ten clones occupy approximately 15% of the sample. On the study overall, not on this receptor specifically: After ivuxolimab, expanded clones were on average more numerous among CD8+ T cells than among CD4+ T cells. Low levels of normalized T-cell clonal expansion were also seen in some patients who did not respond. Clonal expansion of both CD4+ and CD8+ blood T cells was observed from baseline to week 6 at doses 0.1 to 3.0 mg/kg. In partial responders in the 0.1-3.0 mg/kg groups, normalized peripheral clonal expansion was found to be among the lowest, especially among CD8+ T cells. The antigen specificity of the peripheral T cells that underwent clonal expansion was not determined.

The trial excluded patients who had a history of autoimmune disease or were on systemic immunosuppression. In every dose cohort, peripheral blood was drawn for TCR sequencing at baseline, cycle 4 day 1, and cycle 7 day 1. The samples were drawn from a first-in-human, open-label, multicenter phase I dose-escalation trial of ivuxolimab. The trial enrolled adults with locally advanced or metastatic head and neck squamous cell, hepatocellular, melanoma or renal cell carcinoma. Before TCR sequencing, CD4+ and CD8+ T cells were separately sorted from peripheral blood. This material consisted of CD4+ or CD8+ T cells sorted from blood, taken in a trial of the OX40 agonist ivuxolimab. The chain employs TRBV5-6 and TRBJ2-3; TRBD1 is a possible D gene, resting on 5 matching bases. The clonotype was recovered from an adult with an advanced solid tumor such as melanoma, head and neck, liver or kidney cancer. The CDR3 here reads CASKLQGPQDTQYF. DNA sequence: TGTGCCAGCAAGCTGCAGGGTCCTCAAGATACGCAGTATTTT.